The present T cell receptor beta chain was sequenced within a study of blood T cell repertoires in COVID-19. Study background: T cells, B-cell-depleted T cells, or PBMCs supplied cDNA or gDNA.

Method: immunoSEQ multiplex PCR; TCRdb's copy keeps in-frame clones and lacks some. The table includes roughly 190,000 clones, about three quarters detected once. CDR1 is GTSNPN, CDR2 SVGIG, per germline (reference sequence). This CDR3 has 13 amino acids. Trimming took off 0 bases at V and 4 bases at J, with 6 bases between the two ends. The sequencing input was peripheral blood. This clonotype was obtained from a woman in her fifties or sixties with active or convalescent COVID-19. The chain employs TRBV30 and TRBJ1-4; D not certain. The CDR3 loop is CAWSVQYNEKLFF. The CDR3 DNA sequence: TGTGCCTGGAGTGTCCAGTATAATGAAAAACTGTTTTTT.